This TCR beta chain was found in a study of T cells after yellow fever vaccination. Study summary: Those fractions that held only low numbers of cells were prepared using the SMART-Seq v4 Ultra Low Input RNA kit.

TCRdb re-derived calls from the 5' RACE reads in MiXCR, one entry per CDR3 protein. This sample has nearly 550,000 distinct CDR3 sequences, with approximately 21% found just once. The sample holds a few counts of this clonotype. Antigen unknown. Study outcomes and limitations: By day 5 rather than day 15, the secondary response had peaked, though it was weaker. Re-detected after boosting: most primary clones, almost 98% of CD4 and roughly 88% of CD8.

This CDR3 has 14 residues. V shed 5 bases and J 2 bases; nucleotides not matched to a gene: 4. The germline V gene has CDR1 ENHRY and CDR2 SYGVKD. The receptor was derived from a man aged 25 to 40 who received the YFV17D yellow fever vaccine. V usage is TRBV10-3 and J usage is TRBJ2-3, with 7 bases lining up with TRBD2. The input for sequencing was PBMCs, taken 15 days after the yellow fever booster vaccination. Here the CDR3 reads CAISREEFTDTQYF. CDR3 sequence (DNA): TGTGCCATCAGTCGGGAGGAATTCACAGATACGCAGTATTTT.